The clone carrying this TCR beta chain appeared once. This sample is part of a study of blood T cell repertoires in COVID-19. Study-level background: Sites in the United States, Italy and Spain provided acute and convalescent COVID-19 samples. T cells, B-cell-depleted T cells, or PBMCs provided the cDNA or gDNA that served as material.

The CDR3 is 16 residues long. Trimming took 4 bases from V and 9 from J; bases not matched to a gene: 10. CDR1 is SGHRS, CDR2 YFSETQ, per germline. As processed by the authors: Reference gene primer amplification gave nucleated cell count estimates. Repertoires were generated with immunoSEQ multiplex PCR, while TCRdb's copy carries only in-frame clones and drops some. D and trimming were read from the DNA, whereas the V and J calls and clone size are those reported in that table. The sample has 45,000 to 70,000 clones, around 89% seen once. The receptor was derived from a woman aged 55-70 years with active COVID-19. The rearrangement joins TRBV5-1 to TRBJ2-1; 13 bases fit TRBD2. The sample consisted of peripheral blood. The CDR3 coding sequence is TGCGCCAGCAGCGGTTTTACTAGCGGGGGGGCCACTGAGCAGTTCTTC. Translating gives CASSGFTSGGATEQFF.